This T cell receptor (beta chain) was sequenced in a study of blood T cell repertoires in COVID-19. The CDR3 totals 12 residues. Germline V gene data show CDR1 as MGHRA and CDR2 as YSYEKL. V was clipped by 1 base and J by 10 bases, with 10 bases between them. The protocol was immunoSEQ multiplex PCR, while the TCRdb copy is restricted to in-frame clones and leaves out a portion. This sample has 110,000 to 150,000 clones, with approximately 80% found just once. Material for sequencing was peripheral blood. This chain connects TRBV4-1 to TRBJ1-2; D is uncertain. This TCR came from a woman over 75 in a cohort sampled during active or convalescent COVID-19. CDR3 sequence: CASSQGGQIYTF. CDR3 DNA sequence: TGCGCCAGCAGCCAAGGTGGGCAGATCTACACCTTC.